These 2 T cell receptor beta chains were all obtained from the same sample, sequenced in a study of blood T cell repertoires in COVID-19. Sequenced by immunoSEQ multiplex PCR; TCRdb stores in-frame clones only, minus some. The profile shows under 100,000 clones, approximately 89% of them singletons. Sequenced input: peripheral blood. The origin of the receptors is a human donor in a cohort sampled during active COVID-19.

This sequence joins TRBV5-6 and TRBJ1-6; 8 nucleotides line up with TRBD1. Losses at the gene ends were 4 bases for V and 9 bases for J; bases not matched to a gene: 15. Germline values: CDR1 SGHDT, CDR2 YYEEEE. CDR3 length: 17 residues. The CDR3 loop reads CASSLSVGQGSGSPLHF. The CDR3 DNA follows: TGTGCCAGCAGCCTCTCGGTTGGACAGGGATCCGGTTCACCCCTCCACTTT.

V usage is TRBV11-2 and J usage is TRBJ1-2; TRBD1 might be the D (5 bases). There are 13 residues in the CDR3. The V gene's germline CDR1 is SGHAT and CDR2 FQNNGV. V lost 5 bases to trimming and J lost 4 bases, with 11 bases between them. CDR3 region: CASSPGLGYGYTF. The CDR3 DNA reads TGTGCCAGCAGCCCAGGGTTGGGCTATGGCTACACCTTC.